This T cell receptor beta chain was identified in a study of CD8 T cells in ankylosing spondylitis. Overall study findings and caveats: Matched synovial fluid from ankylosing spondylitis patients was reported to be enriched for disease-linked clones. The authors found the disease-linked clones to be CD8+ and relatively rare in peripheral blood. About 8 highly homologous variants made up a TCR beta motif that seemed to typify ankylosing spondylitis blood.

This clonotype was seen ten or more times. The target antigen is unknown. This CDR3 is 15 amino acids long. CDR1 and CDR2 from the germline V gene are SEHNR and FQNEAQ (reference sequence). Between the trimmed V and J ends, which lost 5 bases and 4 bases, there was a span of 14 bases. Scientists made TCR beta libraries using quantitative 5'-RACE with molecular barcodes. TCRdb re-analysed the 5' RACE reads in MiXCR, keeping a single row per CDR3 protein. The profile shows 350,000 to 550,000 distinct CDR3 sequences, 25% to 30% of them singletons. Material: blood, either unsorted or a sorted T cell fraction (not recorded which). The chain couples TRBV7-9 to TRBJ1-4, with D possibly matching TRBD1 (5 bases). The receptor's source is a male donor with ankylosing spondylitis. The CDR3 loop is CASSPAGRLNEKLFF. The CDR3 DNA reads as TGTGCCAGCAGCCCAGCGGGACGGCTTAATGAAAAACTGTTTTTT. The entire variable domain, with the rest obtained from reference TRBV7-9 and TRBJ1-4, is as follows: DTGVSQNPRHKITKRGQNVTFRCDPISEHNRLYWYRQTLGQGPEFLTYFQNEAQLEKSRLLSDRFSAERPKGSFSTLEIQRTEQGDSAMYLCASSPAGRLNEKLFFGSGTQLSVL.